The 18 T cell receptor beta chains reported below all come from one sample, sequenced in a study of T cells in Graves' hyperthyroidism and ophthalmopathy. TCR beta CDR3 region amplification was performed from RNA transcripts. Initially, a first-round RT-PCR of the TCR CDR3 employed the HTBI primer set. TCRdb analysed the multiplex PCR reads with MiXCR anew, one entry per CDR3 protein. The sample records about 600,000 distinct CDR3 sequences, more than 15% being singletons. Sequenced: blood. The receptors shown here come from a woman aged 40 to 50 with Graves' ophthalmopathy.

A remark on this clonotype: One base away lies a much larger clone, so this may be a sequencing read error. The chain combines TRBV28 with TRBJ2-5, with 9 positions matching TRBD2. The CDR3 runs 15 residues. Germline V gene lookup returns CDR1 MDHEN and CDR2 SYDVKM. CDR3 DNA: TGTGCCAGCAGTTTACTAGCGGGAAGAAAAGAGACCCAGTGCTTC. Translated, it gives CASSLLAGRKETQCF. The full variable domain, with the rest looked up from reference TRBV28 and TRBJ2-5, is DVKVTQSSRYLVKRTGEKVFLECVQDMDHENMFWYRQDPGLGLRLIYFSYDVKMKEKGDIPEGYSVSREKKERFSLILESASTNQTSMYLCASSLLAGRKETQCFGPGTRLLVL.

The chain has TRBV12-5 and TRBJ2-3; D remains unclear. The CDR3 covers 12 residues. From germline, CDR1 is LGHNT and CDR2 FRNRAP. V lost 3 bases to trimming and J lost 4 bases, with 5 bases between them. The CDR3 DNA reads TGTGCTAGTGGTTTTGACTCAGATACGCAGTATTTT. This encodes CASGFDSDTQYF.

The rearrangement uses TRBV4-2 and TRBJ1-4, with D hard to call. Germline V gives CDR1 LGHNA, CDR2 YNFKEQ. This CDR3 contains 17 residues. V lost 0 bases and J lost 0, with 11 bases in between. CDR3 sequence reads: CASSQEGQSTTNEKLFF. The DNA for the CDR3 is TGTGCCAGCAGCCAAGAAGGCCAGTCCACAACTAATGAAAAACTGTTTTTT.

This clonotype has a count of ten or more. V and J are TRBV7-9 and TRBJ2-2; 13 bases are shared with TRBD2. V shed 1 base, J shed 5 bases, and the junction held 4 bases outside the gene matches. Germline CDR1 SEHNR, CDR2 FQNEAQ (reference sequence). The CDR3 extends over 17 amino acids. The CDR3 nucleotides are TGTGCCAGCAGCTTAGGGACTAGCGGGAGTTCAACCGGGGAGCTGTTTTTT. The encoded protein is CASSLGTSGSSTGELFF.

Ten or more counts support this clonotype. The chain carries TRBV5-1 and TRBJ2-1, with 8 bases matching TRBD1. CDR3 length: 15 amino acids. V gave up 4 bases and J gave up 4 bases; unmatched junction bases: 7. CDR1 is SGHRS and CDR2 is YFSETQ in the germline V gene. CDR3 sequence (DNA): TGCGCCAGCAGCCGGAGGACAGGGTGGTACAATGAGCAGTTCTTC. Residues: CASSRRTGWYNEQFF. Drawing the rest from reference TRBV5-1 and TRBJ2-1, the complete variable domain is KAGVTQTPRYLIKTRGQQVTLSCSPISGHRSVSWYQQTPGQGLQFLFEYFSETQRNKGNFPGRFSGRQFSNSRSEMNVSTLELGDSALYLCASSRRTGWYNEQFFGPGTRLTVL.

The chain is built from TRBV20-1 and TRBJ2-2; TRBD2 matches 13 bases. V lost 6 bases to trimming and J lost 4 bases; unmatched junction nucleotides: 11. The CDR3 is made up of 17 amino acids. Germline V gene lookup returns CDR1 DFQATT and CDR2 SNEGSKA (reference sequence). The CDR3 loop is CSAQGLAGVSGTGELFF. The CDR3 DNA follows: TGCAGTGCCCAAGGACTAGCGGGAGTGTCTGGCACCGGGGAGCTGTTTTTT.

This chain uses TRBV27 with TRBJ2-7; 10 nucleotides align to TRBD1. Trimming removed 0 bases from V and 4 bases from J; junction bases left unmatched: 3. There are 15 residues in the CDR3. Germline CDR1 and CDR2: MNHEY and SMNVEV (reference sequence). CDR3 coding DNA: TGTGCCAGCAGTTTATCGACAGGGGGCGAGTACGAGCAGTACTTC. Translated: CASSLSTGGEYEQYF.

In its sample, this clonotype was seen many times. The V call is TRBV3-1, the J call TRBJ1-5; no firm D call. This CDR3 spans 13 amino acids. CDR1 LGHDT and CDR2 YNNKEL come from the germline V gene (reference sequence). The V and J ends lost 3 bases and 7 bases respectively, with 10 bases between them. The CDR3 DNA is TGTGCCAGCAGCCAGGACTCTTCACAGCCCCAGCATTTT. It codes for CASSQDSSQPQHF.

The chain links TRBV10-3 to TRBJ2-7; 7 bases align to TRBD1. Trimming at V came to 3 bases and at J to 2 bases, leaving 4 bases not matched to a gene. Germline CDR1 is ENHRY and CDR2 is SYGVKD. This CDR3 has 14 amino acids. The CDR3 here is CAISDSGQTYEQYF. DNA of the CDR3: TGTGCCATCAGTGACTCGGGACAGACCTACGAGCAGTACTTC.

This rearrangement joins TRBV5-1 to TRBJ1-4, with 10 bases identical to TRBD1. Germline V gene data show CDR1 as SGHRS and CDR2 as YFSETQ. There are 14 residues in the CDR3. Trimming removed 5 bases from V and 11 bases from J; junction bases left unmatched: 9. This CDR3 reads CASREGQGTGKLFF. The CDR3, as DNA: TGCGCCAGCAGGGAGGGACAGGGGACCGGGAAACTGTTTTTT.

This clonotype was detected only a few times. This rearrangement joins TRBV7-9 to TRBJ2-2; possible D gene TRBD2, 5 bases. V shed 10 bases and J shed 2 bases, with 20 bases lying between them. CDR3 size: 16 residues. Germline CDR1 and CDR2: SEHNR and FQNEAQ (reference sequence). The CDR3 here is CATLKGVSENTGELFF. The CDR3 DNA reads as TGTGCCACCCTGAAGGGAGTCAGCGAAAACACCGGGGAGCTGTTTTTT.

This chain links TRBV7-9 with TRBJ2-1; 9 bases are shared with TRBD1. CDR3 length: 15 residues. The J segment lost 6 bases and the V segment lost 8 bases, leaving 11 bases of the junction unmatched. Germline V gene data show CDR1 as SEHNR and CDR2 as FQNEAQ (reference sequence). This CDR3 is CASGTPGTGFNEQFF. The CDR3, as DNA: TGTGCCAGCGGGACGCCCGGGACAGGGTTCAATGAGCAGTTCTTC.

This clonotype came up a few times. The chain combines TRBV15 with TRBJ1-1; no definite D call. The CDR3 is 17 amino acids. V dropped 0 bases and J dropped 1 base, with 15 bases sitting between them. The germline V gene has CDR1 LNHNV and CDR2 YYDKDF (reference sequence). CDR3 DNA sequence: TGTGCCACCAGCAGAGATCTTGATAATCCTTGGAACACTGAAGCTTTCTTT. Translating it yields CATSRDLDNPWNTEAFF.

The sample holds many counts of this clonotype. The rearrangement links TRBV2 to TRBJ2-7; D is undetermined. The germline gives CDR1 SNHLY, CDR2 FYNNEI. This CDR3 region has 14 residues. Trimming pared 3 bases from V and 2 bases from J, leaving 11 bases between. The CDR3 bases are TGTGCCAGCAGTGACGGAAGGAACCCCTACGAGCAGTACTTC. This codes for CASSDGRNPYEQYF.

This clonotype was counted only a few times. The genes are TRBV29-1 and TRBJ2-2, with 7 bases matching TRBD2. The CDR3 spans 17 residues. Germline V gene lookup returns CDR1 SQVTM and CDR2 ANQGSEA. Trimming cost V 0 bases and J 0 bases; bases outside gene matches: 7. This CDR3 reads CSVEEVPRGANTGELFF. As DNA, the CDR3 is TGCAGCGTTGAAGAGGTCCCCCGGGGGGCGAACACCGGGGAGCTGTTTTTT.

This clonotype was seen repeatedly, ten times or more. The chain uses TRBV7-9 and TRBJ2-3, with 10 positions matching TRBD2. The CDR3 is made up of 16 amino acids. Trimming removed 3 bases from V and 1 base from J; junction bases left unmatched: 4. From germline, CDR1 is SEHNR and CDR2 FQNEAQ (reference sequence). CDR3: CASSFGLADGTDTQYF. In DNA, the CDR3 is TGTGCCAGCAGCTTCGGACTAGCGGACGGCACAGATACGCAGTATTTT. Together with reference TRBV7-9 and TRBJ2-3, the CDR3 gives the full variable domain: DTGVSQNPRHKITKRGQNVTFRCDPISEHNRLYWYRQTLGQGPEFLTYFQNEAQLEKSRLLSDRFSAERPKGSFSTLEIQRTEQGDSAMYLCASSFGLADGTDTQYFGPGTRLTVL.

The chain is built from TRBV20-1 and TRBJ2-3; no firm D call. The CDR3 sequence is 11 residues long. CDR1 and CDR2 from the germline V gene are DFQATT and SNEGSKA (reference sequence). Trimming took off 0 bases at V and 6 bases at J, with 4 bases between the two ends. This chain's CDR3 is CSARDVDTQYF. Here the CDR3 DNA reads TGCAGTGCTAGAGACGTGGATACGCAGTATTTT.

This clonotype was picked up a small number of times. J is TRBJ2-7 and V is TRBV7-3, with TRBD2 as a possible D gene (6 bases). V lost 1 base to trimming and J lost 6 bases, with 13 bases between them. The CDR3 covers 14 residues. Per the germline V gene, CDR1 is SGHTA and CDR2 is FQGTGA. The CDR3 here is CASSLRGGSAEQYF. The CDR3 DNA follows: TGTGCCAGCAGCTTAAGGGGAGGTTCGGCCGAGCAGTACTTC.